This passage covers 28 T cell receptor beta chains from one sample sequenced in a study of blood T cell repertoires in COVID-19. Generated by immunoSEQ multiplex PCR, the TCRdb table keeps only in-frame clones and is missing some. Here the sample spans just over 650,000 clones, just under 90% being singletons. The sequencing input was peripheral blood. These receptors were obtained from a woman aged 18-35 years with acute or convalescent COVID-19.

This chain links TRBV24-1 with TRBJ2-2; 10 bases are shared with TRBD2. Germline V gene sequence: CDR1 KGHDR, CDR2 SFDVKD. V was pared by 2 bases and J by 2 bases, with 10 bases of the junction left unmatched. The CDR3 totals 19 residues. CDR3 DNA: TGTGCCACCAGTGATTGGCGGGCTAGCGGGGGCTTAAACACCGGGGAGCTGTTTTTT. Its translation: CATSDWRASGGLNTGELFF.

The genes are TRBV24-1 and TRBJ1-2, with TRBD1 matching 8 bases. The CDR3 covers 14 residues. J was trimmed by 3 bases and V by 5 bases; bases with no gene match: 4. Germline CDR1 and CDR2: KGHDR and SFDVKD. Here the CDR3 reads CATSGQGADYGYTF. The CDR3 bases are TGTGCCACCAGTGGTCAGGGGGCTGACTATGGCTACACCTTC.

V and J are TRBV3-1 (or the pseudogene TRBV3-2) and TRBJ1-5; D uncertain. Trimming pared 1 base from V and 1 base from J, leaving 17 bases between. CDR1 LGHDT and CDR2 YNNKEL come from the germline V gene (reference sequence). The CDR3 length is 18 residues. The CDR3 is CASSQVSPGFLSNQPQHF. The CDR3 DNA follows: TGTGCCAGCAGCCAAGTAAGTCCGGGGTTTTTGAGCAATCAGCCCCAGCATTTT.

This clone was found once. The rearrangement joins TRBV5-3 to TRBJ2-4; TRBD2 might be the D (6 bases). TRBV5-3 has ORF status, its function being uncertain. The ends were cut back, 4 bases at V and 3 bases at J, with 14 bases in the middle. The CDR3 has 15 residues. The CDR3 protein is CARSDAWGDKNIQYF. The DNA for the CDR3 is TGTGCCAGAAGCGACGCCTGGGGGGACAAAAACATTCAGTACTTC.

This clone was seen once. The chain uses TRBV30 and TRBJ1-5, with D tentatively TRBD1 (5 bases). V was trimmed by 2 bases and J by 5 bases, leaving 16 bases between them. The CDR3 runs 15 residues. Per germline, CDR1 GTSNPN and CDR2 SVGIG (reference sequence). CDR3 coding DNA: TGTGCCTGGAGTTCAGGAGGGGAGGAATATCAGCCCCAGCATTTT. It yields the protein CAWSSGGEEYQPQHF.

The chain has TRBV9 and TRBJ1-1; 9 positions agree with TRBD1. V lost 1 base and J lost 0; bases outside the gene matches: 7. CDR1 is SGDLS and CDR2 is YYNGEE in the germline V gene. The CDR3 is 17 amino acids. The CDR3 reads CASSVTTGGLMNTEAFF. The CDR3 bases are TGTGCCAGCAGCGTAACCACAGGGGGCCTGATGAACACTGAAGCTTTCTTT.

V and J are TRBV24-1 and TRBJ2-6; possibly TRBD1 for D (6 bases). The CDR3 loop spans 19 amino acids. V lost 5 bases and J lost 0, with 19 bases in between. Germline lookup yields CDR1 KGHDR and CDR2 SFDVKD. The DNA for the CDR3 is TGTGCCACCAGTGGTGGATTAACTACAGGGACCTCTGGGGCCAACGTCCTGACTTTC. Protein: CATSGGLTTGTSGANVLTF.

This clone was seen once. The rearrangement uses TRBV7-9 and TRBJ2-1, with D tentatively TRBD1 (5 bases). V was cut by 6 bases and J by 5 bases, with 8 bases left in between. The CDR3 is 12 amino acids. The germline gives CDR1 SEHNR, CDR2 FQNEAQ (reference sequence). The DNA for the CDR3 is TGTGCCAGCAGTCGACAGAACAATGAGCAGTTCTTC. This sequence encodes CASSRQNNEQFF.

This chain links TRBV3-1 (or the pseudogene TRBV3-2) with TRBJ2-3; TRBD2 matches 12 bases. V dropped 4 bases and J dropped 4; count of bases not matched to a gene: 3. From germline, CDR1 is LGHDT and CDR2 YNNKEL (reference sequence). This CDR3 is 15 amino acids long. Here the CDR3 DNA reads TGTGCCAGCAGCCCTCGACTAGCGGGGGCAGATACGCAGTATTTT. Protein sequence: CASSPRLAGADTQYF.

The J gene is TRBJ2-7, the V gene TRBV29-1, with TRBD1 matching 10 bases. Germline loops: CDR1 SQVTM, CDR2 ANQGSEA. Trimming took 6 bases from V and 0 from J; bases not matched to a gene: 2. The CDR3 has 13 amino acids. The CDR3 DNA reads TGCAGCGTGGGGGACAGGGGCTCCTACGAGCAGTACTTC. It translates to CSVGDRGSYEQYF.

The CDR3 DNA reads TGTGCCAGCAGCCCCGGACACGTGAGTTCCTACGAGCAGTACTTC. Translated, it gives CASSPGHVSSYEQYF. This chain joins TRBV5-4 and TRBJ2-7; perhaps TRBD1 as D (5 bases). The CDR3 is made up of 15 amino acids. The germline gives CDR1 SGHNT, CDR2 YYREEE (reference sequence). V lost 4 bases and J lost 1, with 15 bases in between.

The chain recombines TRBV7-2 with TRBJ2-1; maybe TRBD1 (6 bases). Trimming left V 5 bases short and J 6 bases short, with 20 bases between. CDR1 is SGHTA, CDR2 FQGNSA, per germline. This CDR3 contains 16 residues. In DNA, the CDR3 is TGTGCCAGCAGCCAATACAGGGAGAGCATAACCAATGAGCAGTTCTTC. This gives the protein CASSQYRESITNEQFF. The full variable domain, with the rest looked up from reference TRBV7-2 and TRBJ2-1, is GAGVSQSPSNKVTEKGKDVELRCDPISGHTALYWYRQSLGQGLEFLIYFQGNSAPDKSGLPSDRFSAERTGGSVSTLTIQRTQQEDSAVYLCASSQYRESITNEQFFGPGTRLTVL.

This clone appeared a single time. This chain connects TRBV7-8 to TRBJ2-2, with D perhaps matching TRBD2 (5 bases). The germline V gene encodes CDR1 SGHVS and CDR2 FQNEAQ. This CDR3 is built from 14 residues. Deletions cut 1 base from V and 5 bases from J, with 8 bases between. The CDR3 DNA sequence: TGTGCCAGCAGCTTAGGGAGGAGGACCGGGGAGCTGTTTTTT. This encodes CASSLGRRTGELFF.

With regard to this clone: The same CDR3 also results from other DNA sequences found in this sample. The V call is TRBV18, the J call TRBJ1-3; possibly TRBD1 for D (5 bases). The CDR3 extends over 14 amino acids. The V end was cut by 4 bases, the J end by 0 bases, with 7 bases between. CDR1 KGHSH and CDR2 LQKENI come from the germline V gene. This CDR3 reads CASSRQGSGNTIYF. The CDR3 bases are TGTGCCAGCTCACGCCAGGGCTCTGGAAACACCATATATTTT.

This chain joins TRBV7-8 and TRBJ1-3; no definite D call. The ends were cut back, 5 bases at V and 0 bases at J, with 11 bases in the middle. The CDR3 sequence is 15 residues long. In germline, CDR1 is SGHVS, CDR2 FQNEAQ. The CDR3 DNA is TGTGCCAGCAGCCCTCGAGGGAGCTCTGGAAACACCATATATTTT. This gives the protein CASSPRGSSGNTIYF.

V is TRBV29-1 and J is TRBJ2-2, with D maybe TRBD1 (6 bases). This CDR3 has 11 amino acids. CDR1 and CDR2 from the germline V gene are SQVTM and ANQGSEA. Trimming shortened V by 6 bases and J by 6 bases, and 8 bases separated the two germline ends. Here the CDR3 reads CSVQGAGELFF. The CDR3 bases are TGCAGCGTACAGGGAGCCGGGGAGCTGTTTTTT.

A single count supports this clone. The chain links TRBV7-2 to TRBJ1-5; a possible D gene is TRBD1 (6 bases). Looked up from germline, CDR1 is SGHTA and CDR2 is FQGNSA. The V end lost 2 bases, the J end lost 5 bases, and 13 bases lay between the germline ends. This CDR3 is 15 amino acids long. The CDR3 loop is CASSLRGGADQPQHF. DNA of the CDR3: TGTGCCAGCAGCTTACGAGGGGGTGCGGATCAGCCCCAGCATTTT.

The chain recombines TRBV5-5 with TRBJ1-2; no clear D. Trimming removed 0 bases from V and 4 bases from J, with 16 bases in between. Germline lookup yields CDR1 SGHKS and CDR2 YYEKEE (reference sequence). The CDR3 consists of 16 residues. CDR3 region: CASSLDFGVMGYGYTF. The CDR3 bases are TGTGCCAGCAGCTTGGATTTCGGGGTTATGGGCTATGGCTACACCTTC.

The chain has TRBV5-1 and TRBJ1-3; D call uncertain. CDR1 SGHRS and CDR2 YFSETQ come from the germline V gene. The V end was cut by 1 base, the J end by 0 bases, with 11 bases between. The CDR3 spans 16 residues. DNA of the CDR3: TGCGCCAGCAGCTTGTCAGGTCCGAGCTCTGGAAACACCATATATTTT. Its translation is CASSLSGPSSGNTIYF.

The chain employs TRBV10-3 and TRBJ1-2; TRBD1 matches at 11 bases. The junction had 7 bases not matched to a gene; V was cut back by 10 bases and J by 6 bases. CDR3 length equals 13 residues. Germline lookup yields CDR1 ENHRY and CDR2 SYGVKD. The CDR3, as DNA: TGTGCCACCTGGACAGGGGGCATCGATGGCTACACCTTC. Translating gives CATWTGGIDGYTF.

The CDR3 sequence is CASSLPQGASGNTIYF. The DNA for the CDR3 is TGTGCCAGCAGCTTACCCCAGGGGGCCTCTGGAAACACCATATATTTT. This chain joins TRBV7-8 and TRBJ1-3; 8 bases are shared with TRBD1. The CDR3 covers 16 residues. Germline V lookup: CDR1 SGHVS, CDR2 FQNEAQ. The V and J ends lost 2 bases and 0 bases, in that order; junction bases with no gene match: 3.

The rearrangement links TRBV4-3 to TRBJ1-2, with 7 positions matching TRBD1. Germline assignment: CDR1 LGHNA and CDR2 YSLEER. The CDR3 has 14 residues. J lost 5 bases, V lost 2 bases, and 5 bases had no gene match. The CDR3 bases are TGCGCCAGCAGCCAATCGGACAGGAGATATGGCTACACCTTC. It codes for CASSQSDRRYGYTF.

This rearrangement joins TRBV24-1 to TRBJ2-1, with TRBD1 identical over 9 bases. V dropped 2 bases and J dropped 0; count of bases not matched to a gene: 16. Per germline, CDR1 KGHDR and CDR2 SFDVKD. The CDR3 contains 21 residues. In DNA, the CDR3 is TGTGCCACCAGTGATTACAGGGGGCGCGAGGGGGGGATGAGCTCCTACAATGAGCAGTTCTTC. Amino acids: CATSDYRGREGGMSSYNEQFF.

The chain employs TRBV27 and TRBJ2-7; 8 nucleotides line up with TRBD1. The V gene end was trimmed by 4 bases and the J gene end by 1 base; junction bases not matched to a gene: 6. The CDR3 runs to 15 residues. CDR1 is MNHEY, CDR2 SMNVEV, per germline (reference sequence). The CDR3 protein is CASSSGTGASYEQYF. CDR3 DNA sequence: TGTGCCAGCAGTTCGGGGACAGGAGCTTCCTACGAGCAGTACTTC.

The genes are TRBV27 and TRBJ2-2; 7 bases are shared with TRBD2. Germline trimming cut 2 bases from V and 2 bases from J; bases unmatched to any gene: 14. CDR1 MNHEY and CDR2 SMNVEV come from the germline V gene (reference sequence). CDR3 length equals 19 residues. The CDR3 DNA follows: TGTGCCAGCAGTTTAACGGGGGGAAATGAGTACCTTAACACCGGGGAGCTGTTTTTT. Translating gives CASSLTGGNEYLNTGELFF.

The CDR3 protein is CASSLGRGIYEQYF. DNA of the CDR3: TGTGCCAGCAGCTTAGGCAGGGGCATCTACGAGCAGTACTTC. The chain uses TRBV11-2 and TRBJ2-7; the D gene is possibly TRBD1 (6 bases). This CDR3 has 14 amino acids. Germline V CDR1 and CDR2: SGHAT, FQNNGV. The ends were cut back, 1 base at V and 3 bases at J, with 10 bases in the middle.

The rearrangement uses TRBV12-5 and TRBJ1-1; 7 bases agree with TRBD1. Germline loops: CDR1 LGHNT, CDR2 FRNRAP. V was clipped by 7 bases and J by 2 bases; unmatched bases: 10. The CDR3 runs 15 residues. CDR3: CASAAPGQTNTEAFF. In nucleotides, the CDR3 is TGTGCTAGTGCCGCTCCGGGACAGACTAACACTGAAGCTTTCTTT.

This clone was found a few times. The genes are TRBV25-1 and TRBJ1-5; D is ambiguous. Trimming removed 1 base from V and 5 bases from J, with 18 bases in between. CDR1 is MGHDK, CDR2 SYGVNS, per germline. CDR3 length: 17 residues. The DNA of the CDR3 is TGTGCCAGCAGTGAATTACCGGCGAGGAGCGGGGATCAGCCCCAGCATTTT. This codes for CASSELPARSGDQPQHF.